These 5 T cell receptor beta chains share one sample of origin, sequenced in a study of T-cell memory formation after mild COVID-19 (dated by TCRdb to about 2021). Receptors were amplified or captured by 5' RACE. The listed sequencing device is Illumina NovaSeq 6000. TCRdb reanalyzed the raw reads on its own, using fastp at Q25 for trimming and MiXCR for clone calling, and kept in-frame beta chains. Rows with one shared CDR3 protein collapse into an entry with the most common genes and DNA. The sample contains 550,000 to 650,000 distinct CDR3 sequences, 15% to 20% of them found a single time. The ten biggest clones cover less than 10% of the sample. The sequencing input was PBMCs or a T cell subset sorted from them (not recorded which). The receptor set was obtained from an adult woman who had mild COVID-19 (a few samples of this study predate the infection). The sample titles of this study are shuffled in the database, so cell type and time point are left out; the donor was told from shared clones.

In this sample, this clonotype turned up a few times. This sequence joins TRBV12-3 or TRBV12-4 and TRBJ1-4; 7 bases line up with TRBD1. The CDR3 has 15 residues. V shed 5 bases and J 7 bases; nucleotides not matched to a gene: 10. The CDR3 DNA is TGTGCCAGCAGTCCGGGAGGGGCAGGGGGTGAAAAACTGTTTTTT. It translates to CASSPGGAGGEKLFF.

There are a few counts of this clonotype. V gene TRBV7-2 combines with J gene TRBJ2-1; 11 bases line up with TRBD2. The CDR3 runs 17 residues. The V gene's germline CDR1 is SGHTA and CDR2 FQGNSA. The V segment lost 3 bases and the J segment 7 bases; nucleotides outside the gene matches: 11. The CDR3 here is CASSFGSGRVKGNEQFF. DNA for the CDR3: TGTGCCAGCAGCTTCGGTAGCGGGAGGGTCAAGGGAAATGAGCAGTTCTTC.

This clonotype has a count of ten or more. The chain employs TRBV12-3 or TRBV12-4 and TRBJ2-2; D remains ambiguous. V lost 2 bases, J lost 4 bases, and 11 bases lay in between. The CDR3 is 15 residues long. The CDR3 DNA follows: TGTGCCAGCAGTTTATCGACCCTATCCACCGGGGAGCTGTTTTTT. This encodes CASSLSTLSTGELFF.

This clonotype was detected only a few times. V usage is TRBV7-3 and J usage is TRBJ2-1, with TRBD2 matching over 7 bases. Germline V gene data show CDR1 as SGHTA and CDR2 as FQGTGA. With V trimmed by 1 base and J by 3 bases, 3 bases remained unmatched. CDR3 size: 15 residues. CDR3 residues: CASSLIAGDYNEQFF. As DNA, the CDR3 is TGTGCCAGCAGCTTAATCGCGGGGGACTACAATGAGCAGTTCTTC. Full variable domain (rest looked up from reference TRBV7-3 and TRBJ2-1): GAGVSQTPSNKVTEKGKYVELRCDPISGHTALYWYRQSLGQGPEFLIYFQGTGAADDSGLPNDRFFAVRPEGSVSTLKIQRTERGDSAVYLCASSLIAGDYNEQFFGPGTRLTVL.

This clonotype occurred many times. The chain carries TRBV14 and TRBJ1-6, with a weak D call TRBD1 (6 bases). Germline V lookup: CDR1 SGHDN, CDR2 FVKESK. V was shortened by 5 bases and J by 0 bases, with 23 bases between the two germline ends. CDR3 length: 20 residues. Here the CDR3 reads CASSSSRDIFLSSYNSPLHF. The CDR3 nucleotides read TGTGCCAGCAGCTCGAGCCGGGACATATTCTTGAGCTCCTATAATTCACCCCTCCACTTT.